This T cell receptor (beta chain) is from a study of T cells in Graves' hyperthyroidism and ophthalmopathy (dated by TCRdb to between 2018 and 2021). A note on the overall study: Peripheral blood samples were taken at initial diagnosis, before any treatment was given. After sampling, hyperthyroidism patients received methimazole starting at 30 mg daily, and ophthalmopathy patients received high-dose intravenous methylprednisolone. For training and testing, the 95 to 100 patients in the discovery cohort were randomly divided in a 7:3 ratio. Prospective prediction of ophthalmopathy was tested in an independent validation cohort of 18 hyperthyroidism patients and some 17 patients who later progressed to ophthalmopathy. TCR V-J signatures able to tell the groups apart were searched for in a discovery cohort of some 97 patients, of whom over 40 had Graves' ophthalmopathy and around 58 had stable Graves' hyperthyroidism. The study also compared thyroid tissue and blood T-cell repertoires from more than 5 Graves' hyperthyroidism patients. According to the paper, TCR Vbeta CDR3 sequencing was carried out on 135 peripheral blood samples, which came from 40 to 45 ophthalmopathy, under 80 hyperthyroidism and roughly 17 progressor patients. Points the paper makes about the study in general: A model built on a 13 V-J signature distinguished ophthalmopathy from stable hyperthyroidism, reaching roughly 88% sensitivity and approximately 83% specificity in cross-validation and 80%/75% in testing. During validation, the model predicted progression to ophthalmopathy a median of about 5.9 months ahead of onset, with roughly 65% sensitivity and around 73% specificity. No statistical method was used to fix the sample size in advance, and group allocation was not hidden from the investigators. Most expanded thyroid clonotypes (frequency above 0.001) were also detected in blood, a finding suggesting that blood repertoires may reflect thyroid immune responses.

From the cysteine up to the phenylalanine, the CDR3 has a length of 17 residues. The DNA shown is the 51-base CDR3, in frame from base 1. For this chain, trimming is 8 bases at the V end and 5 bases at the J end, and the number of junction bases without a gene match is 17. The germline V gene specifies SGHTA as CDR1 and FQGNSA as CDR2. Hyperthyroidism patients were newly diagnosed, with disease duration under 2 months, and aged 18 to 65 years. Exclusion was applied to patients with uncontrolled infections, other autoimmune diseases, pregnancy or lactation. Diagnoses were based on clinical symptoms, serum thyroxine and TRAb, thyroid ultrasound and orbital computed tomography. For progressor patients, blood was drawn at the first diagnosis of hyperthyroidism, before any ophthalmopathy symptoms had appeared. PBMCs were isolated from around 10 ml of fresh peripheral blood by Ficoll-Paque density gradient centrifugation. Patients classed as progressors first received a Graves' hyperthyroidism diagnosis and then went on to develop ophthalmopathy during follow-up. Trizol reagent was used to extract total RNA, and RNA quality was then checked on an Agilent 2100 Bioanalyzer.

TCR beta CDR3 regions were amplified from RNA transcripts. A first-round RT-PCR of the TCR CDR3 used the HTBI primer set with the Qiagen OneStep RT-PCR kit. The libraries were constructed in a second round of multiplex PCR and then size-selected and purified. The libraries were sequenced on an Illumina HiSeq2000 using paired-end 100 bp reads. Concerning the study's data processing: SOAPnuke was used to process the raw data, throwing out any read that contained adapters or uncalled bases, had a mean Phred below 15, or lacked an exact constant-primer or identifier match. High-quality paired reads were merged using COPE v1.2.5, and each unique nucleotide sequence was defined as a clonotype. MiTCR v1.1 was used to align the clonotypes against IMGT TRBV, TRBD and TRBJ reference segments. The analysis included only V-J combinations with a frequency above 0.0001, which together covered around 99% of the repertoires. A TCS score was defined as the ratio between F50 (clonal expansion) and ExV (chaos), using BLOSUM62-based TCRdist between CDR3 peptides within each V-J. Welch's t-statistics and random forest reduced 514 V-J features to 13, which were used in a naive Bayes classifier (R e1071). TCRdb's own reprocessing of the public reads used fastp at Q25 and MiXCR and kept productive beta chains. Each entry is one CDR3 protein sequence, shown with its most common DNA and genes. These V and J calls originate from TCRdb's pipeline instead of the authors' own analysis. The sample table holds approximately 620,000 distinct CDR3 sequences, of which roughly 14% were seen once. The ten most abundant clones make up 5.8% of the sample.

Points on this clonotype: Which antigen it targets is not known. A single base separates this from a much larger clone, so it may be a read error.

The source material was blood. Recombination linked TRBV7-2 to TRBJ2-5, with 10 bases in between that match TRBD2. The sequence came from a woman aged 25-40 years with Graves' hyperthyroidism that later progressed to Graves' ophthalmopathy. The base sequence is TGTGCCAGCGGCTGGTGGGAGCGGGAGGGCCAAAGGGAGACCCAGTACTTC. This translates into CASGWWEREGQRETQYF. With all but the CDR3 taken from the reference TRBV7-2 and TRBJ2-5 genes, the full variable domain is: GAGVSQSPSNKVTEKGKDVELRCDPISGHTALYWYRQSLGQGLEFLIYFQGNSAPDKSGLPSDRFSAERTGGSVSTLTIQRTQQEDSAVYLCASGWWEREGQRETQYFGPGTRLLVL.